This T cell receptor beta chain is from a study of blood T cell repertoires in COVID-19. Study at large: COVID-19 samples from acute and convalescent phases originated in the United States, Italy and Spain. T cells, B-cell-depleted T cells, or PBMCs supplied cDNA or gDNA.

This CDR3 has 20 amino acids. Original analysis: By means of reference gene primer amplification, nucleated cell counts were estimated. Profiled with immunoSEQ multiplex PCR; TCRdb holds only in-frame clones, not every one. The D gene and trimming were derived from the DNA, and the V and J assignments and clone size from that table. Of around 250,000 clones in the sample, around 83% were seen once. The TCR originated in a woman between 18 and 30 years old with acute or convalescent COVID-19. The sequencing sample was made of peripheral blood. The J gene is TRBJ1-4, the V gene TRBV21-1; the DNA was not used to check the table's D call, TRBD1. TRBV21-1 is a known pseudogene. The CDR3 DNA follows: TGTGCCAGCAGCAAACACAGGACAGGGAACTCGTTGGCAACTAATGAAAAACTGTTTTTT. Translation gives CASSKHRTGNSLATNEKLFF.